This T cell receptor beta chain was identified in a study of CD8 T cells in Susac syndrome. Random hexamers were used to reverse transcribe 0.5 to 1 ug of RNA. A multiplex approach, immunoSEQ multiplex PCR, amplified TCR beta CDR3 across 54 Vbeta and 13 Jbeta. TCRdb re-derived calls from the immunoSEQ multiplex PCR reads in MiXCR, one entry per CDR3 protein. This table has some 300,000 distinct CDR3 sequences, 70% to 90% appearing once. The multiple sclerosis controls consisted of treatment-naive patients with relapsing-remitting disease, either stable or active. CD8+ and CD4+ T cells were negatively isolated; TEMRA cells were FACS-enriched. Germline CDR1 reads SNHLY; CDR2 reads FYNNEI. V dropped 1 base and J dropped 4 bases, with 17 bases sitting between them. CDR3 length: 16 residues.

The receptor comes from a human donor with multiple sclerosis. The specimen was CD8+ T cells from PBMCs. The chain links TRBV2 to TRBJ2-7; D gene uncertain. CDR3 sequence: CASSEVSAQAWYEQYF. The CDR3 DNA follows: TGTGCCAGCAGTGAAGTATCCGCCCAAGCCTGGTACGAGCAGTACTTC. The full variable domain, with the rest looked up from reference TRBV2 and TRBJ2-7, is EPEVTQTPSHQVTQMGQEVILRCVPISNHLYFYWYRQILGQKVEFLVSFYNNEISEKSEIFDDQFSVERPDGSNFTLKIRSTKLEDSAMYFCASSEVSAQAWYEQYFGPGTRLTVT.